This entry concerns a single T cell receptor beta chain. This record comes from a study of blood T cell repertoires in COVID-19. Libraries were prepared by immunoSEQ multiplex PCR; TCRdb keeps only in-frame clonotypes and omits some of them. In the table there are about 300,000 clones, around 90% of which are singletons. CDR3 length equals 14 residues. Per the germline V gene, CDR1 is MNHEY and CDR2 is SVGAGI. V was pared by 6 bases and J by 11 bases, with 9 bases of the junction left unmatched. The chain has TRBV6-5 and TRBJ2-1, with 11 nucleotides matching TRBD2. This clonotype originated in a man aged 18 to 29 with active or convalescent COVID-19. The sequenced sample was peripheral blood. DNA for the CDR3: TGTGCCAGCAGAGCTAGCGGGGGGACCTCAAAGCAGTTCTTC. Its translation: CASRASGGTSKQFF.